The clone carrying this TCR beta chain was seen many times. This entry comes from a study of tumor and adjacent non-tumor tissue in lung cancer. The library came from three nested PCR rounds adapted from ARM-PCR protocols. One entry per CDR3 protein results from TCRdb running MiXCR on the multiplex PCR reads. This table has about 80,000 distinct CDR3 sequences, approximately 81% appearing once. This sample's RNA came from whole unsorted tissue. Distant lung tissue was collected more than 3 cm away from the tumor edge. Trimming left V 2 bases short and J 1 base short, with 14 bases between. The germline CDR1 and CDR2 sequences are DFQATT and SNEGSKA (reference sequence). The CDR3 length is 15 residues.

The sequencing input was distant non-tumor lung tissue. The V call is TRBV20-1, the J call TRBJ2-5; D is possibly TRBD2 (6 bases). The sequence was collected from a man in his sixties with non-small cell lung cancer. CDR3 sequence (DNA): TGCAGTGCTAGATACTGGGAGGCAGTCCAAGAGACCCAGTACTTC. Protein sequence: CSARYWEAVQETQYF.